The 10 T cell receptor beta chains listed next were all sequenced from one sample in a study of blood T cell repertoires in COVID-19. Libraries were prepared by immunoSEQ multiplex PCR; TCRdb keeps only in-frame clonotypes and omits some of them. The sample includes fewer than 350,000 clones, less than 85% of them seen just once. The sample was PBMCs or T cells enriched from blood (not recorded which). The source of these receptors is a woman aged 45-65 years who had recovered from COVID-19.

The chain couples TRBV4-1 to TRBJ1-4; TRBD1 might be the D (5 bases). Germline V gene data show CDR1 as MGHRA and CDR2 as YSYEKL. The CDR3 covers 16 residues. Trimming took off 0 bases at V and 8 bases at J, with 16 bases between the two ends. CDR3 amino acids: CASSQEIRDSREKLFF. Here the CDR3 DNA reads TGCGCCAGCAGCCAAGAGATCAGGGATAGCCGGGAAAAACTGTTTTTT.

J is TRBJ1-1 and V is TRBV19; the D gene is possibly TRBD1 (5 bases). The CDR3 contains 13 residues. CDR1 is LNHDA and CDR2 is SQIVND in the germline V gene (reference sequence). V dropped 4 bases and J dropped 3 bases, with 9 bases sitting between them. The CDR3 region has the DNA TGTGCCAGTAGTACAGGGCGAGACACTGAAGCTTTCTTT. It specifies CASSTGRDTEAFF.

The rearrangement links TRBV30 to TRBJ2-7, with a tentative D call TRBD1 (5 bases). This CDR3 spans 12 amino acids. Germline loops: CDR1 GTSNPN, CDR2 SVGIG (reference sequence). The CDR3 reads CACRPGRYEQYF. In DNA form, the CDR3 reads TGTGCTTGTCGCCCAGGGCGGTACGAGCAGTACTTC.

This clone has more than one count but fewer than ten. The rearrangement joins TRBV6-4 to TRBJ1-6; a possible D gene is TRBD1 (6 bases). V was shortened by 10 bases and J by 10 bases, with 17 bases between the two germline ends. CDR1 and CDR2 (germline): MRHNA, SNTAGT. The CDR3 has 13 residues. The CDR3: CATGQNEYSPLHF. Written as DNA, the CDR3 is TGTGCCACCGGACAGAATGAGTACTCACCCCTCCACTTT.

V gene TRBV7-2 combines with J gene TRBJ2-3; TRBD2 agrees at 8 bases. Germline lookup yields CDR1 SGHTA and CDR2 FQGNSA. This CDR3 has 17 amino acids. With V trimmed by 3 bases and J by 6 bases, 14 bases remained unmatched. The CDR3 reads CASSLKLFGRAADTQYF. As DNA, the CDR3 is TGTGCCAGCAGCTTGAAACTCTTCGGGAGGGCCGCGGATACGCAGTATTTT.

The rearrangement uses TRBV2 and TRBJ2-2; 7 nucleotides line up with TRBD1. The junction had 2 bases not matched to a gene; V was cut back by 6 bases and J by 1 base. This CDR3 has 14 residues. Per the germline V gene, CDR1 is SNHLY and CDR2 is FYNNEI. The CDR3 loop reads CASRTGQNTGELFF. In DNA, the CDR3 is TGTGCCAGCAGGACAGGGCAGAACACCGGGGAGCTGTTTTTT.

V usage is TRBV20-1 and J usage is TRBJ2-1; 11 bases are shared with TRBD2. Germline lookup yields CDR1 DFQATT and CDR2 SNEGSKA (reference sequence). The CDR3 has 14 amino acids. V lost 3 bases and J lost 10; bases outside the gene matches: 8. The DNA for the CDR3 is TGCAGTGCTAGTAGCGGGAGGGCCGCCAGGGAGCAGTTCTTC. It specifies CSASSGRAAREQFF.

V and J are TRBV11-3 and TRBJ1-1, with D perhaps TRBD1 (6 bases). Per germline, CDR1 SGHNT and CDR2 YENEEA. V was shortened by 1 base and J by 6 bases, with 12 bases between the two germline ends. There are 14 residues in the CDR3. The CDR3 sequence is CASSLGQEESEAFF. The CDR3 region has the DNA TGTGCCAGCAGCTTAGGACAGGAAGAATCTGAAGCTTTCTTT.

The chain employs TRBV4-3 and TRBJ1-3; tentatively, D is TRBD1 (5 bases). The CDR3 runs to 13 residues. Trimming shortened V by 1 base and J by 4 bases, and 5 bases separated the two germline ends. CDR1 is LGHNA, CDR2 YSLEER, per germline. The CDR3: CASSQGQGNTIYF. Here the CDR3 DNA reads TGCGCCAGCAGCCAAGGACAGGGAAACACCATATATTTT.

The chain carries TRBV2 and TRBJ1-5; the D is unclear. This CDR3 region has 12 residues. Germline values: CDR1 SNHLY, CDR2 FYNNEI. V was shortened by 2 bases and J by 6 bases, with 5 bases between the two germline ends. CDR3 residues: CASSETGQPQHF. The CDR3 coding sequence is TGTGCCAGCAGTGAAACCGGTCAGCCCCAGCATTTT. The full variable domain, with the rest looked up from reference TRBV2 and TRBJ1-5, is EPEVTQTPSHQVTQMGQEVILRCVPISNHLYFYWYRQILGQKVEFLVSFYNNEISEKSEIFDDQFSVERPDGSNFTLKIRSTKLEDSAMYFCASSETGQPQHFGDGTRLSIL.